This is a list of T cell receptor beta chains from one sample in a study of blood T cells in healthy people across ages. TCRdb reanalysed the 5' RACE reads using MiXCR and keeps one entry per CDR3 protein. The sample yields roughly 1,000,000 distinct CDR3 sequences, less than 25% seen once. This sample was shared with a second study, whose subject was T cells of mothers and their children.

The sample taken for sequencing was blood. These receptors were taken from a girl aged 2-10 years in good health. CDR3s include the opening cysteine and the closing phenylalanine or tryptophan. Each record gives: V gene, J gene, CDR3 protein.

V gene: TRBV20-1; J gene: TRBJ2-5; CDR3 protein: CSAWDFQETQYF
V gene: TRBV4-2; J gene: -; CDR3 protein: CASSQEGGGGLLYEQYF
V gene: TRBV10-3; J gene: TRBJ2-7; CDR3 protein: CAISDPPAYEQYF
V gene: TRBV7-9; J gene: -; CDR3 protein: CASSLNRGTQETQYF
V gene: TRBV6-6; J gene: TRBJ2-5; CDR3 protein: CASSHNNRGQETQYF
V gene: TRBV29-1; J gene: TRBJ1-1; CDR3 protein: CSVEDLGNTEAFF
V gene: TRBV7-2; J gene: TRBJ1-4; CDR3 protein: CASSYEGRKGEKLFF
V gene: TRBV28; J gene: TRBJ2-1; CDR3 protein: CASKGGSSYNEQFF
V gene: TRBV11-3; J gene: TRBJ2-4; CDR3 protein: CASSLAGNIQSF
V gene: TRBV4-3; J gene: TRBJ2-1; CDR3 protein: CASSQDSAGKNEQFF
V gene: TRBV7-3; J gene: -; CDR3 protein: CASSYSGGAINEQFF
V gene: TRBV13; J gene: TRBJ2-7; CDR3 protein: CASSMYLNYEQYF
V gene: TRBV9; J gene: TRBJ2-7; CDR3 protein: CASSVSPYYEQYF
V gene: TRBV12-3/TRBV12-4; J gene: TRBJ2-3; CDR3 protein: CASSPDTGLAGEGSRADTQYF
V gene: TRBV7-3; J gene: TRBJ2-3; CDR3 protein: CASSLNRYTDTQYF
V gene: TRBV18; J gene: TRBJ1-6; CDR3 protein: CASSPLEVNSPLHF
V gene: TRBV25-1; J gene: TRBJ2-3; CDR3 protein: CASSESGTDTQYF
V gene: TRBV9; J gene: TRBJ2-3; CDR3 protein: CASSSTISTDTQYF
V gene: TRBV14; J gene: TRBJ2-1; CDR3 protein: CASSLDKFELLRVDEQFF
V gene: TRBV4-3; J gene: TRBJ2-5; CDR3 protein: CASSPEGVTQYF
V gene: TRBV11-3; J gene: -; CDR3 protein: CAGSFGAGLNNEQFF
V gene: TRBV5-6; J gene: TRBJ1-5; CDR3 protein: CASSLSGQSDFSNQPQHF
V gene: TRBV28; J gene: -; CDR3 protein: CASSLEGGTGLTYEQYF
V gene: TRBV24-1; J gene: TRBJ2-2; CDR3 protein: CATSAAGEAGELFF
V gene: TRBV5-1; J gene: TRBJ2-7; CDR3 protein: CASSLIVGPYEQYF
V gene: TRBV5-6; J gene: TRBJ1-2; CDR3 protein: CASSYTSGQGKKGYTF
V gene: TRBV2; J gene: TRBJ2-2; CDR3 protein: CASSLEFPTGELFF
V gene: TRBV4-1; J gene: TRBJ2-5; CDR3 protein: CASSQVAVDRETQYF
V gene: TRBV6-1; J gene: TRBJ2-3; CDR3 protein: CAGKETGLTRTDTQYF
V gene: TRBV4-2; J gene: TRBJ2-3; CDR3 protein: CASSQEQVWGTDTQYF
V gene: TRBV18; J gene: TRBJ2-7; CDR3 protein: CASSPSQGPYEQYF
V gene: TRBV29-1; J gene: TRBJ1-3; CDR3 protein: CSVGRGSGNTIYF
V gene: TRBV7-2; J gene: TRBJ2-5; CDR3 protein: CASSRRDKQETQYF
V gene: TRBV3-1; J gene: -; CDR3 protein: CASSQSGTGYEQYF
V gene: TRBV11-2; J gene: TRBJ2-1; CDR3 protein: CASSLVLAASSYNEQFF
V gene: TRBV7-8; J gene: TRBJ2-7; CDR3 protein: CASSWGAQTYEQYF
V gene: TRBV29-1; J gene: TRBJ2-7; CDR3 protein: CSVGATLEYEQYF
V gene: TRBV7-2; J gene: TRBJ2-1; CDR3 protein: CASSPTSIHYNEQFF
V gene: TRBV28; J gene: TRBJ1-1; CDR3 protein: CASSWGREAFF
V gene: TRBV12-5; J gene: TRBJ2-4; CDR3 protein: CASGLERASQYF
V gene: TRBV2; J gene: TRBJ1-2; CDR3 protein: CASSGLPSNYGYTF
V gene: TRBV10-3; J gene: TRBJ2-5; CDR3 protein: CAITRVETQYF
V gene: TRBV29-1; J gene: TRBJ2-5; CDR3 protein: CSVLSGEETQYF
V gene: TRBV27; J gene: TRBJ1-6; CDR3 protein: CASSLFTGVSPLHF
V gene: TRBV29-1; J gene: TRBJ1-2; CDR3 protein: CSVPDRGRSYTF
V gene: TRBV7-2; J gene: TRBJ2-5; CDR3 protein: CASSPLGGVQETQYF
V gene: TRBV29-1; J gene: TRBJ2-3; CDR3 protein: CSVVGQMSTDTQYF
V gene: TRBV29-1; J gene: TRBJ1-4; CDR3 protein: CSAGRTGEKLFF
V gene: TRBV12-3/TRBV12-4; J gene: TRBJ2-7; CDR3 protein: CASSSTDSLSYEQYF
V gene: TRBV6-1; J gene: TRBJ2-4; CDR3 protein: CASSEAYYFQYF
V gene: TRBV7-3; J gene: TRBJ2-1; CDR3 protein: CASSPQHGPYNEQFF
V gene: TRBV29-1; J gene: TRBJ2-7; CDR3 protein: CSVTRGGSYEQYF
V gene: TRBV7-9; J gene: TRBJ1-3; CDR3 protein: CASTRDRDVLSYF